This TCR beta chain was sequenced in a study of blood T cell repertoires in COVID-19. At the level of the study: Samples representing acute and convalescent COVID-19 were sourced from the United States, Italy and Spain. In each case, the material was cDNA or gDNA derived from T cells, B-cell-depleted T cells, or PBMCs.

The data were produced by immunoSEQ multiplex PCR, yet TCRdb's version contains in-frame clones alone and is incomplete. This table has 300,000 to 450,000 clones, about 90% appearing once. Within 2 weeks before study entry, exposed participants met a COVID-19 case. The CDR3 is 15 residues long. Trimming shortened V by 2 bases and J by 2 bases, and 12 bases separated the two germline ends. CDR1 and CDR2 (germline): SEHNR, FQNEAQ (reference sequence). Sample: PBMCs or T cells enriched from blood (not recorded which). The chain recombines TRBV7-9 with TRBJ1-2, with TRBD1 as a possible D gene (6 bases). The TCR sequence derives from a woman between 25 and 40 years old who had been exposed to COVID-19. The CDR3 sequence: CASSLSGQGNYGYTF. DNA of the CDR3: TGTGCCAGCAGCTTATCCGGGCAGGGGAACTATGGCTACACCTTC.